Each of the 29 T cell receptor beta chains below was sequenced from the same sample in a study of PD-L1 blockade in urothelial cancer. Clones were sequenced by immunoSEQ multiplex PCR, and TCRdb holds only the in-frame ones, with some missing. The sample records under 100,000 clones, nearly 90% being singletons. Noted time point: pretreatment peripheral blood. The input for sequencing was PBMCs, taken around atezolizumab (anti-PD-L1) treatment. The receptors come from a man aged 55 to 70 with urothelial cancer.

This clone has more than one count but fewer than ten. At the DNA level, this CDR3 is encoded by other sequences in the same sample as well. The genes are TRBV30 and TRBJ2-5; tentatively, D is TRBD2 (7 bases). The germline gives CDR1 GTSNPN, CDR2 SVGIG (reference sequence). Trimming cost V 0 bases and J 5 bases, with 10 bases left between them. This CDR3 has 13 residues. CDR3 protein: CAWSVRGGETQYF. The CDR3 DNA reads as TGTGCCTGGAGTGTAAGGGGGGGCGAGACCCAGTACTTC.

This chain connects TRBV29-1 to TRBJ1-1, with D maybe TRBD1 (6 bases). V lost 3 bases to trimming and J lost 10 bases, with 18 bases between them. Germline CDR1 and CDR2: SQVTM and ANQGSEA. This CDR3 has 13 residues. The CDR3 reads CSVEVAGARGAFF. As DNA, the CDR3 is TGCAGCGTTGAGGTGGCAGGGGCGAGGGGAGCTTTCTTT.

The J gene is TRBJ1-6, the V gene TRBV11-2; D is unresolved. The V end was cut by 2 bases, the J end by 1 base, with 6 bases between. CDR1 and CDR2 (germline): SGHAT, FQNNGV. The CDR3 contains 15 residues. Written as DNA, the CDR3 is TGTGCCAGCAGCTTACGCCGGTCCTATAATTCACCCCTCCACTTT. Protein: CASSLRRSYNSPLHF.

The V gene is TRBV28, the J gene TRBJ2-1; D remains ambiguous. Germline-derived CDR1 and CDR2 are MDHEN and SYDVKM. The CDR3 loop spans 10 amino acids. The V gene lost 8 bases and the J gene lost 7 bases, with 6 bases spanning the gap. The DNA for the CDR3 is TGTGCCAGCGGGCGTAATGAGCAGTTCTTC. Residues: CASGRNEQFF. Full variable domain (missing parts from reference TRBV28 and TRBJ2-1): DVKVTQSSRYLVKRTGEKVFLECVQDMDHENMFWYRQDPGLGLRLIYFSYDVKMKEKGDIPEGYSVSREKKERFSLILESASTNQTSMYLCASGRNEQFFGPGTRLTVL.

The V and J genes are TRBV6-5 and TRBJ2-7; 7 bases are a match to TRBD1. V lost 6 bases and J lost 8; bases outside the gene matches: 10. The germline gives CDR1 MNHEY, CDR2 SVGAGI. This CDR3 comprises 13 residues. The CDR3 region is CASRNGQATKQYF. CDR3 in DNA: TGTGCCAGCAGGAACGGACAGGCCACCAAGCAGTACTTC.

This chain connects TRBV19 to TRBJ2-1; D remains unclear. This CDR3 is 16 amino acids long. V dropped 6 bases and J dropped 4 bases, with 19 bases sitting between them. The V gene's germline CDR1 is LNHDA and CDR2 SQIVND (reference sequence). The chain's CDR3 is CASSLRPNEQYNEQFF. CDR3 nucleotide sequence: TGTGCCAGTAGCCTCCGTCCGAATGAACAGTACAATGAGCAGTTCTTC.

The genes are TRBV6-5 and TRBJ1-5, with D possibly TRBD1 on 5 matching bases. CDR1 and CDR2 from the germline V gene are MNHEY and SVGAGI. This CDR3 has 15 amino acids. The V and J ends lost 2 bases and 4 bases respectively, with 12 bases between them. Here the CDR3 reads CASSYKYRGNQPQHF. The CDR3 nucleotides are TGTGCCAGCAGTTACAAGTACCGGGGGAATCAGCCCCAGCATTTT.

This rearrangement joins TRBV6-1 to TRBJ1-2; 7 nucleotides line up with TRBD1. This CDR3 comprises 14 residues. Looked up from germline, CDR1 is MNHNS and CDR2 is SASEGT. With V trimmed by 6 bases and J by 0 bases, 4 bases remained unmatched. CDR3 loop: CASSPGTANYGYTF. Written as DNA, the CDR3 is TGTGCCAGCAGCCCCGGGACAGCTAACTATGGCTACACCTTC.

This chain uses TRBV5-1 with TRBJ2-5; TRBD1 aligns across 9 bases. Germline-derived CDR1 and CDR2 are SGHRS and YFSETQ. Unmatched junction bases numbered 4, after V lost 6 bases and J lost 1 base. The CDR3 is 14 residues long. The CDR3 coding sequence is TGCGCCAGCAACGGACAGGGGCTCCAAGAGACCCAGTACTTC. It specifies CASNGQGLQETQYF.

The chain joins TRBV7-3 to TRBJ2-2; 9 nucleotides match TRBD2. CDR3 length equals 16 residues. V lost 0 bases, J lost 2 bases, and 1 base stayed unmatched. Germline loops: CDR1 SGHTA, CDR2 FQGTGA. CDR3 sequence (DNA): TGTGCCAGCAGCTTAACAGCGGGGGGCAACACCGGGGAGCTGTTTTTT. This translates into CASSLTAGGNTGELFF.

The CDR3 loop reads CASSARDRGNEQFF. CDR3 sequence (DNA): TGTGCCAGCAGCGCCCGGGACAGGGGGAATGAGCAGTTCTTC. This chain uses TRBV11-3 with TRBJ2-1; 11 positions match TRBD1. Unmatched junction bases numbered 4, after V lost 5 bases and J lost 7 bases. This CDR3 region has 14 residues. The germline V gene encodes CDR1 SGHNT and CDR2 YENEEA. Filled out from reference TRBV11-3 and TRBJ2-1, the complete variable domain reads EAGVVQSPRYKIIEKKQPVAFWCNPISGHNTLYWYLQNLGQGPELLIRYENEEAVDDSQLPKDRFSAERLKGVDSTLKIQPAELGDSAVYLCASSARDRGNEQFFGPGTRLTVL.

The chain carries TRBV18 and TRBJ2-7; 8 nucleotides agree with TRBD2. J was trimmed by 2 bases and V by 2 bases; bases with no gene match: 5. The CDR3 consists of 15 residues. Germline V gene data show CDR1 as KGHSH and CDR2 as LQKENI. The DNA of the CDR3 is TGTGCCAGCTCACCAGGGGTAGCGGGGACCTACGAGCAGTACTTC. It is translated as CASSPGVAGTYEQYF. Complete variable domain (other parts from reference TRBV18 and TRBJ2-7): NAGVMQNPRHLVRRRGQEARLRCSPMKGHSHVYWYRQLPEEGLKFMVYLQKENIIDESGMPKERFSAEFPKEGPSILRIQQVVRGDSAAYFCASSPGVAGTYEQYFGPGTRLTVT.

The rearrangement uses TRBV19 and TRBJ2-7; the match to TRBD2 covers 8 bases. CDR1 is LNHDA and CDR2 is SQIVND in the germline V gene (reference sequence). The V segment lost 10 bases and the J segment 2 bases; nucleotides outside the gene matches: 13. This CDR3 region has 15 residues. DNA for the CDR3: TGTGCCACCACCCCGGGAGGGACCCACGCCTACGAGCAGTACTTC. Protein sequence: CATTPGGTHAYEQYF.

This sequence joins TRBV18 and TRBJ2-7; 9 positions agree with TRBD1. The V gene's germline CDR1 is KGHSH and CDR2 LQKENI. Trimming took 0 bases from V and 1 from J; bases not matched to a gene: 4. The CDR3 spans 16 residues. DNA for the CDR3: TGTGCCAGCTCACCACCGGAGACAGGGGGGTCCTACGAGCAGTACTTC. It is translated as CASSPPETGGSYEQYF.

The chain uses TRBV11-2 and TRBJ2-3; perhaps TRBD1 as D (5 bases). Per the germline V gene, CDR1 is SGHAT and CDR2 is FQNNGV. This CDR3 region has 14 residues. V was shortened by 5 bases and J by 6 bases, with 15 bases between the two germline ends. Here the CDR3 DNA reads TGTGCCAGCAGCACCCTTAGGGGCGGCGATACGCAGTATTTT. It codes for CASSTLRGGDTQYF.

This clone appeared a single time. This rearrangement joins TRBV7-8 to TRBJ2-6, with 8 bases identical to TRBD1. The V and J ends lost 5 bases and 0 bases, in that order; junction bases with no gene match: 3. Germline CDR1 and CDR2: SGHVS and FQNEAQ. The CDR3 is 16 residues long. The CDR3 coding sequence is TGTGCCAGCAGCCGAACAGGGGGCTCTGGGGCCAACGTCCTGACTTTC. Translating gives CASSRTGGSGANVLTF.

The rearrangement joins TRBV5-4 to TRBJ1-1; TRBD1 matches at 7 bases. After removal of 4 bases from V and 4 bases from J, the junction contained 7 bases not matched to a gene. The CDR3 covers 14 residues. CDR1 is SGHNT, CDR2 YYREEE, per germline (reference sequence). CDR3: CASSPLTGSTEAFF. CDR3 in DNA: TGTGCCAGCAGCCCACTGACAGGGAGCACTGAAGCTTTCTTT.

CDR3 in DNA: TGTGCCAGCAGCCCCGACCTCGGACAATCGTCGAACACTGAAGCTTTCTTT. Its translation: CASSPDLGQSSNTEAFF. The chain employs TRBV28 and TRBJ1-1, with a weak D call TRBD1 (5 bases). V was cut by 6 bases and J by 1 base, with 21 bases left in between. Germline V lookup: CDR1 MDHEN, CDR2 SYDVKM. The CDR3 consists of 17 residues.

The rearrangement uses TRBV7-3 and TRBJ2-7; 7 nucleotides agree with TRBD1. V lost 5 bases to trimming and J lost 6 bases; unmatched junction nucleotides: 10. Looked up from germline, CDR1 is SGHTA and CDR2 is FQGTGA. The CDR3 contains 14 residues. The CDR3 is CASSPSWTGGEQYF. The CDR3 nucleotides are TGTGCCAGCAGCCCTAGCTGGACAGGCGGCGAGCAGTACTTC. The whole variable domain, remainder taken from reference TRBV7-3 and TRBJ2-7, is GAGVSQTPSNKVTEKGKYVELRCDPISGHTALYWYRQSLGQGPEFLIYFQGTGAADDSGLPNDRFFAVRPEGSVSTLKIQRTERGDSAVYLCASSPSWTGGEQYFGPGTRLTVT.

The chain employs TRBV9 and TRBJ2-5; possible D gene TRBD1, 7 bases. This CDR3 is 13 amino acids long. Deletions cut 0 bases from V and 5 bases from J, with 8 bases between. Germline-derived CDR1 and CDR2 are SGDLS and YYNGEE. CDR3 amino acids: CASSVAGGETQYF. The CDR3 DNA follows: TGTGCCAGCAGCGTAGCAGGGGGGGAGACCCAGTACTTC.

The rearrangement links TRBV6-1 to TRBJ1-3; the D gene is possibly TRBD1 (6 bases). The CDR3 runs to 13 residues. The germline gives CDR1 MNHNS, CDR2 SASEGT. V shed 4 bases and J shed 4 bases, with 8 bases lying between them. In DNA, the CDR3 is TGTGCCAGCAGTGGGACAGCGGGAAACACCATATATTTT. Encoded protein: CASSGTAGNTIYF.

The rearrangement joins TRBV5-1 to TRBJ1-1, with 7 bases lining up with TRBD1. Trimming cost V 0 bases and J 3 bases; bases outside gene matches: 5. The CDR3 covers 15 residues. Germline V lookup: CDR1 SGHRS, CDR2 YFSETQ. CDR3 bases: TGCGCCAGCAGCTTGGGCCCCGGGACAGACACTGAAGCTTTCTTT. Residues: CASSLGPGTDTEAFF.

This sequence joins TRBV4-3 and TRBJ2-3; D possibly corresponds to TRBD2 (7 bases). Germline V CDR1 and CDR2: LGHNA, YSLEER. This CDR3 contains 17 residues. V shed 0 bases and J shed 1 base, with 14 bases lying between them. CDR3 loop: CASSQEDGGLGTDTQYF. The CDR3 DNA reads TGCGCCAGCAGCCAAGAAGACGGGGGGCTGGGCACAGATACGCAGTATTTT.

The DNA for the CDR3 is TGTGCCAGCAGGCAGGCCGGGACTAGCGGAACCTACGAGCAGTACTTC. Amino acid sequence: CASRQAGTSGTYEQYF. V gene TRBV7-2 combines with J gene TRBJ2-7, with 11 bases matching TRBD2. CDR1 and CDR2 (germline): SGHTA, FQGNSA. The CDR3 is 16 residues long. J was trimmed by 2 bases and V by 6 bases; bases with no gene match: 9.

V gene TRBV19 combines with J gene TRBJ2-5; D is uncertain. CDR1 is LNHDA and CDR2 is SQIVND in the germline V gene (reference sequence). This CDR3 has 15 amino acids. Trimming took 7 bases from V and 5 from J, leaving 20 bases between them. CDR3 in amino acids: CASIPLRGERETQYF. The CDR3 nucleotides are TGTGCCAGTATCCCTCTCCGCGGAGAAAGGGAGACCCAGTACTTC.

CDR3 in amino acids: CASSEAYRTEQYF. For the CDR3, the DNA is TGTGCCAGCAGTGAAGCCTACAGAACGGAGCAGTACTTC. The rearrangement uses TRBV6-1 and TRBJ2-7; D uncertain. Trimming stripped 0 bases from V and 7 bases from J, with 10 bases between. The CDR3 is 13 amino acids. The germline V gene encodes CDR1 MNHNS and CDR2 SASEGT.

This clone was seen a single time. This sequence joins TRBV5-4 and TRBJ1-3, with TRBD1 as a possible D gene (5 bases). Germline V lookup: CDR1 SGHNT, CDR2 YYREEE (reference sequence). The CDR3 loop spans 15 amino acids. V gave up 1 base and J gave up 0 bases, with 8 bases separating them. In DNA, the CDR3 is TGTGCCAGCAGCTTGAAAGGGGTCTCTGGAAACACCATATATTTT. Protein sequence: CASSLKGVSGNTIYF.

This clone was seen a single time. The chain uses TRBV5-1 and TRBJ2-2; TRBD1 matches at 8 bases. Germline CDR1 SGHRS, CDR2 YFSETQ. The length of the CDR3 is 17 residues. The J segment lost 4 bases and the V segment lost 4 bases, leaving 12 bases of the junction unmatched. The CDR3 DNA sequence: TGCGCCAGCAGCCCGAATCCGGGGACAGGCCTCACCGGGGAGCTGTTTTTT. As protein: CASSPNPGTGLTGELFF.

The chain carries TRBV5-4 and TRBJ1-1; the D is unclear. The CDR3 loop spans 14 amino acids. V lost 1 base to trimming and J lost 6 bases, with 13 bases between them. CDR1 and CDR2 from the germline V gene are SGHNT and YYREEE (reference sequence). DNA of the CDR3: TGTGCCAGCAGCTTGACAGCTTCTAACCCTGAAGCTTTCTTT. Amino acid sequence: CASSLTASNPEAFF.